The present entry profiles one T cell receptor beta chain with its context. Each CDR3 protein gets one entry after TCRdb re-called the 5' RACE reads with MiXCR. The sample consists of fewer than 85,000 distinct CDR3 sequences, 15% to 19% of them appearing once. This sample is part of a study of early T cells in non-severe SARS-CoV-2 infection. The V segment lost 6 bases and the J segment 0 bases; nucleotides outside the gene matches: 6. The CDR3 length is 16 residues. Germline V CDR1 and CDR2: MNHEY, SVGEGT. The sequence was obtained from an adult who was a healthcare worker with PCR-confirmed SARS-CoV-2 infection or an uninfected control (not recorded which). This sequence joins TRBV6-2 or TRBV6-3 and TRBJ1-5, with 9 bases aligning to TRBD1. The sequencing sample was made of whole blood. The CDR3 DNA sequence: TGTGCCAGCAGCCGTGGGACAGGGATTAGCAATCAGCCCCAGCATTTT. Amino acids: CASSRGTGISNQPQHF.